This TCR beta chain was identified during a study of blood T cell repertoires in COVID-19. Enrolled during active infection, Seattle patients were then followed longitudinally. CDR3 length: 15 amino acids. V was clipped by 7 bases and J by 6 bases; unmatched bases: 9. CDR1 and CDR2 from the germline V gene are SNHLY and FYNNEI. In the original workflow: Using reference gene primer amplification, nucleated cell counts were estimated. Clones were sequenced by immunoSEQ multiplex PCR, and TCRdb holds only the in-frame ones, with some missing. V and J calls and clone size are as listed in that table; D and trimming were resolved from the DNA. The data show under 70,000 clones, 85% to 90% seen once.

The chain combines TRBV2 with TRBJ1-6, with 7 bases matching TRBD1. This receptor was identified in a woman between 55 and 75 years old with COVID-19, enrolled during active disease. The sample taken for sequencing was peripheral blood. The CDR3 nucleotides are TGTGCCAGCAACGTAAGGGGGCCTGGTAATTCACCCCTCCACTTT. Its translation is CASNVRGPGNSPLHF.